This entry is about one T cell receptor beta chain. These data originate in a study of cytotoxic CD8 clonotypes in ibrutinib-treated CLL. Between the trimmed V and J ends, which lost 5 bases and 4 bases, there was a span of 15 bases. This CDR3 spans 15 amino acids. The germline gives CDR1 MDHEN, CDR2 SYDVKM. Libraries were prepared by immunoSEQ multiplex PCR; TCRdb keeps only in-frame clonotypes and omits some of them. Here the sample spans roughly 150,000 clones, roughly 80% being singletons. V usage is TRBV28 and J usage is TRBJ1-5; possibly TRBD1 for D (5 bases). The TCR originated in a human donor with chronic lymphocytic leukemia. The specimen was PBMCs, collected after 24 months of ibrutinib treatment. CDR3 loop: CASSPTSRGNQPQHF. The CDR3 nucleotides are TGTGCCAGCAGTCCTACTTCCCGGGGGAATCAGCCCCAGCATTTT. The full variable domain, rest sourced from reference TRBV28 and TRBJ1-5, is DVKVTQSSRYLVKRTGEKVFLECVQDMDHENMFWYRQDPGLGLRLIYFSYDVKMKEKGDIPEGYSVSREKKERFSLILESASTNQTSMYLCASSPTSRGNQPQHFGDGTRLSIL.